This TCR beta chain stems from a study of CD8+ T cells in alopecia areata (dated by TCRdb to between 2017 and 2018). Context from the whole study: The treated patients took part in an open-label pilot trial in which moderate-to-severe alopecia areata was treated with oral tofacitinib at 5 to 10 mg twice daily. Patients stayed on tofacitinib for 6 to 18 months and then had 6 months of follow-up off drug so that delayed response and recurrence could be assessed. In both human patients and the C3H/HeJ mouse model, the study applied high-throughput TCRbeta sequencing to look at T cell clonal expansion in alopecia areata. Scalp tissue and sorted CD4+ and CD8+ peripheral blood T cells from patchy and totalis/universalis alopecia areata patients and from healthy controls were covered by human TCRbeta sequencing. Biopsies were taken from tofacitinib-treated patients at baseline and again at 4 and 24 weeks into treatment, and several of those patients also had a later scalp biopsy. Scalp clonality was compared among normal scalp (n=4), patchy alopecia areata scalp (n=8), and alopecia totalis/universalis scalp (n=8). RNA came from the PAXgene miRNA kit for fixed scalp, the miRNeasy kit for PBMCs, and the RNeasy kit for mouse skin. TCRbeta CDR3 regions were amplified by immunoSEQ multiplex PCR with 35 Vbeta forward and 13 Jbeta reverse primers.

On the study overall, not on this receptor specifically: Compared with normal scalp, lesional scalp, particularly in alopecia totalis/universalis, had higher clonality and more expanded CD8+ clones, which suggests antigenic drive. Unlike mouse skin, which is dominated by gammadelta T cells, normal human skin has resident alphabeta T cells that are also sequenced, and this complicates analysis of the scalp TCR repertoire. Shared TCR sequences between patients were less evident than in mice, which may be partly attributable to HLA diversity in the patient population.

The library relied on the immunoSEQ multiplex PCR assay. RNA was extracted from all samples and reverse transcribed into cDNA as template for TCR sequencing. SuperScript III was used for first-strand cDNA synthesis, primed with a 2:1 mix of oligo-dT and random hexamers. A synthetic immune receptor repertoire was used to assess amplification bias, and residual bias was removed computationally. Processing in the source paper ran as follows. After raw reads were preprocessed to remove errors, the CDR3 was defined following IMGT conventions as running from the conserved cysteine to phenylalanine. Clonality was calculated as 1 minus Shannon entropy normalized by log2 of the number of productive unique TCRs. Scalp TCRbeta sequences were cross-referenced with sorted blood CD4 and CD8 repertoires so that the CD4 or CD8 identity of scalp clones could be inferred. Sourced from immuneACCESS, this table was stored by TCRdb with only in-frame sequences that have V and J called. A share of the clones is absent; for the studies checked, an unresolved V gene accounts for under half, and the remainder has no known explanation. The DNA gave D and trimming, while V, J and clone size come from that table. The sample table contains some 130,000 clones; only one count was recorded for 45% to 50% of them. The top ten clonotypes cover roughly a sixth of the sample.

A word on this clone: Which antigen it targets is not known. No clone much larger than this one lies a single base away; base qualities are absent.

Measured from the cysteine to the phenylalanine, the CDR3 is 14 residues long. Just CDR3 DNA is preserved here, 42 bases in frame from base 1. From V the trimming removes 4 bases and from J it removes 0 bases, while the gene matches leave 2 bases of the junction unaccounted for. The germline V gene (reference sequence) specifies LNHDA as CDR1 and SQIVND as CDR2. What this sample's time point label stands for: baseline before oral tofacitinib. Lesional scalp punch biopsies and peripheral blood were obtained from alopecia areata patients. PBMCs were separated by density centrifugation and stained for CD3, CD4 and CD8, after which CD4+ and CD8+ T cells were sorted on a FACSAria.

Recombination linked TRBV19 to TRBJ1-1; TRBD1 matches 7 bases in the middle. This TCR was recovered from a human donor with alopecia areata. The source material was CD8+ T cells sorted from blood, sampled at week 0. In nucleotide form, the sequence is TGTGCCAGTAGTACGGGACAGCTGAACACTGAAGCTTTCTTT. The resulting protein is CASSTGQLNTEAFF.